This T cell receptor (beta chain) was documented in a study of shared clonotypes between healthy human individuals. Study context: The donor pool was made up of a couple of women and three men aged 18 to 49.

This CDR3 comprises 12 residues. Germline CDR1 SGDLS, CDR2 YYNGEE. V was cut by 2 bases and J by 6 bases, with 5 bases left in between. A note on this clone: Other DNA sequences in the sample encode the same CDR3.

Per sorted-subset replicate PCR, input was roughly 200 ng DNA, representing 30,000 or so T cell genomes. The assay was immunoSEQ multiplex PCR, and TCRdb's table has in-frame clones only and misses some. The profile shows some 2,400,000 clones, about 94% of them singletons. The V call is TRBV9, the J call TRBJ2-2; D gene ambiguous. The sequenced material came from naive CD4+ T cells sorted from blood. The subset denotes: CD45RA+ positively selected. The sequence was collected from a man between 18 and 29 years old in good health. The CDR3 loop reads CASSVVPGELFF. The CDR3 nucleotides are TGTGCCAGCAGCGTGGTTCCCGGGGAGCTGTTTTTT.